One T cell receptor beta chain is described in this entry. Its cognate antigen is unknown. TCRdb itself ran the reads through MiXCR, one entry per CDR3 protein. This sample has about 500,000 distinct CDR3 sequences, with about 33% found just once. The data were obtained in a study of T cell repertoires in cytomegalovirus infection. V shed 0 bases and J shed 7 bases, with 21 bases lying between them. Germline CDR1 reads MGHRA; CDR2 reads YSYEKL. This CDR3 contains 17 residues. The chain uses TRBV4-1 and TRBJ2-5; D is perhaps TRBD2 (6 bases). The source of this sequence is a human donor in good health (CMV status not recorded). Some clones in this sample may be carry-over from other donors' samples. This material consisted of cultured PBMCs, taken from culture after CMV antigen stimulation. DNA of the CDR3: TGCGCCAGCAGCCAAGATGATACTAGCCGGACCCTGGGGACCCAGTACTTC. It encodes CASSQDDTSRTLGTQYF.